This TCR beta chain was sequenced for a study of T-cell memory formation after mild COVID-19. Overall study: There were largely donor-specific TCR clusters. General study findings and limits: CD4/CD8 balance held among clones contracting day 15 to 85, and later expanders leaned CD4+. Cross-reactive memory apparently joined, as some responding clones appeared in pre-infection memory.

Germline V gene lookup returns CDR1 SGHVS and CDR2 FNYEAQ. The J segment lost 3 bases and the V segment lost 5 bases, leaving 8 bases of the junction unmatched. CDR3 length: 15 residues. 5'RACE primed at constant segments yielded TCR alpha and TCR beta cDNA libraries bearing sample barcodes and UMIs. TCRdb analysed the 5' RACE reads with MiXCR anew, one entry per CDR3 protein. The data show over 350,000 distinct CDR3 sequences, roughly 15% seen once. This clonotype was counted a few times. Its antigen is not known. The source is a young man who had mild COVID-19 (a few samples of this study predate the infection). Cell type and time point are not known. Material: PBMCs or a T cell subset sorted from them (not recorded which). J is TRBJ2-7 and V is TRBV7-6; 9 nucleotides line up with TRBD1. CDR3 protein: CASSKPGQGVYEQYF. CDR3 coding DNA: TGTGCCAGCAGCAAGCCGGGACAGGGCGTCTACGAGCAGTACTTC.